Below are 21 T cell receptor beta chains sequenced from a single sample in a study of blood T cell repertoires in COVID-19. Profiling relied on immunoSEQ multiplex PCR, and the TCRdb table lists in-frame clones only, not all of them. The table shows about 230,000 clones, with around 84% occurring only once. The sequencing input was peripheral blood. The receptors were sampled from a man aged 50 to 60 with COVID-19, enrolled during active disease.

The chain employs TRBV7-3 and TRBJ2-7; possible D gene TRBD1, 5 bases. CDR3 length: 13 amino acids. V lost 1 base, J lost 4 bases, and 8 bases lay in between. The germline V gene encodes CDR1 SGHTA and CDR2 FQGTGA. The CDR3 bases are TGTGCCAGCAGCTTAATGTCAGGGTACGAGCAGTACTTC. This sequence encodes CASSLMSGYEQYF. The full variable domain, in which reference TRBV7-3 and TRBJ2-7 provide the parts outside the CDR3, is GAGVSQTPSNKVTEKGKYVELRCDPISGHTALYWYRQSLGQGPEFLIYFQGTGAADDSGLPNDRFFAVRPEGSVSTLKIQRTERGDSAVYLCASSLMSGYEQYFGPGTRLTVT.

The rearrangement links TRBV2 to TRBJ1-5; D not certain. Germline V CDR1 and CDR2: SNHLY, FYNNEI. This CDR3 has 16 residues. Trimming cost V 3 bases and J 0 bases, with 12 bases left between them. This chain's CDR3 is CASSEAARVSNQPQHF. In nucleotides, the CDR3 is TGTGCCAGCAGTGAGGCCGCCCGGGTTAGCAATCAGCCCCAGCATTTT.

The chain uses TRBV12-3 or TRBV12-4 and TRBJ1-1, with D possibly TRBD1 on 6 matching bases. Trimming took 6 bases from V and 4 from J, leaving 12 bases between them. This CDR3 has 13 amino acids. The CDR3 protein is CASSLQGGTEAFF. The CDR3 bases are TGTGCCAGCAGCCTACAGGGCGGCACTGAAGCTTTCTTT.

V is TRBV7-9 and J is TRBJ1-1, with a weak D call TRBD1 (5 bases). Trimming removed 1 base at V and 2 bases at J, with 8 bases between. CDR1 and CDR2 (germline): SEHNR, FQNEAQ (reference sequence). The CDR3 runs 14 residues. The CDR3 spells CASSLGGSNTEAFF. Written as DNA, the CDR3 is TGTGCCAGCAGCTTAGGGGGCAGCAACACTGAAGCTTTCTTT.

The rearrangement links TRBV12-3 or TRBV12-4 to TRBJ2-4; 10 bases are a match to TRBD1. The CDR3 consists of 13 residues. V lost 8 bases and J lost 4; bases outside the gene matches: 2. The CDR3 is CASQGQGKNIQYF. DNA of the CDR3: TGTGCCAGCCAGGGACAGGGGAAAAACATTCAGTACTTC.

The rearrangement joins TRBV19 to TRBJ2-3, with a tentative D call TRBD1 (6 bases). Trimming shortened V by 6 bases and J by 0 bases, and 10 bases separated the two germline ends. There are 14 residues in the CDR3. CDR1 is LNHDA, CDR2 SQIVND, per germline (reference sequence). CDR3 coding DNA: TGTGCCAGTAGGTTACAGGGTAGCACAGATACGCAGTATTTT. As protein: CASRLQGSTDTQYF.

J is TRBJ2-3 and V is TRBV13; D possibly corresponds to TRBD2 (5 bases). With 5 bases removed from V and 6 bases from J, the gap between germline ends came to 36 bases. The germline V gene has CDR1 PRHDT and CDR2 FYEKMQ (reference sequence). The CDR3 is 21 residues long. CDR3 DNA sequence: TGTGCCAGCAGCGTCCGTCTAGCTTGGGAACCGTCTCCACATTCGGCGGATACGCAGTATTTT. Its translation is CASSVRLAWEPSPHSADTQYF. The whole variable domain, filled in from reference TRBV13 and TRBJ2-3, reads AAGVIQSPRHLIKEKRETATLKCYPIPRHDTVYWYQQGPGQDPQFLISFYEKMQSDKGSIPDRFSAQQFSDYHSELNMSSLELGDSALYFCASSVRLAWEPSPHSADTQYFGPGTRLTVL.

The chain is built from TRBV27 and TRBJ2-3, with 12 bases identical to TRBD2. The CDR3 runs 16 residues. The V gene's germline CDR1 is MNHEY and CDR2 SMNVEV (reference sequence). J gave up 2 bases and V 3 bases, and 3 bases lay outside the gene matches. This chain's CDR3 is CASSLLAGGYTDTQYF. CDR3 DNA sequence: TGTGCCAGCAGTTTGCTAGCGGGGGGGTACACAGATACGCAGTATTTT.

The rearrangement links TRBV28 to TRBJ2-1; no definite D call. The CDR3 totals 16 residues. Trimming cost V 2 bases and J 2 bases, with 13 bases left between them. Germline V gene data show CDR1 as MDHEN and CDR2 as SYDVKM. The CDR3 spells CASSLIAATTYNEQFF. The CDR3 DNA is TGTGCCAGCAGTTTAATTGCGGCCACGACCTACAATGAGCAGTTCTTC.

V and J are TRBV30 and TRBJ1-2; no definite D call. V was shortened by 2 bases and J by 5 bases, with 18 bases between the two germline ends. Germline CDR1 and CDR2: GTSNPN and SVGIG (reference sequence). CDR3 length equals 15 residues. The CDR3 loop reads CAWSMGRASYYGYTF. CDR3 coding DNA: TGTGCCTGGAGTATGGGGAGGGCGTCGTATTATGGCTACACCTTC.

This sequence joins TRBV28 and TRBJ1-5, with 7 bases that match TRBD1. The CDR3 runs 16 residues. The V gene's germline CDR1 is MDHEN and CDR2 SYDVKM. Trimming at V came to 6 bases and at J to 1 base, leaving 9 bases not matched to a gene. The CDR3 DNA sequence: TGTGCCAGCAGAGGAGGAGGGGGCTGGAGCAATCAGCCCCAGCATTTT. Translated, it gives CASRGGGGWSNQPQHF.

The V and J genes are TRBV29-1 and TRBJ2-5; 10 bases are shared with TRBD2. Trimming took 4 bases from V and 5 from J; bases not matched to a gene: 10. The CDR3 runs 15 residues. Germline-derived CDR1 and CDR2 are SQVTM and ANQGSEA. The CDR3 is CSVAVLAGGSETQYF. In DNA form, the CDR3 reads TGCAGCGTTGCGGTTTTAGCGGGAGGAAGTGAGACCCAGTACTTC.

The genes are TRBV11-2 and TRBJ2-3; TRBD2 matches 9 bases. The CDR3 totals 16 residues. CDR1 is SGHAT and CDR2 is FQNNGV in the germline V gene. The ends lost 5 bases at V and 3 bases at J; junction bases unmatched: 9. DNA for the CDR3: TGTGCCAGCAGCCTTAGCGGGGGAAGTAGAACAGATACGCAGTATTTT. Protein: CASSLSGGSRTDTQYF.

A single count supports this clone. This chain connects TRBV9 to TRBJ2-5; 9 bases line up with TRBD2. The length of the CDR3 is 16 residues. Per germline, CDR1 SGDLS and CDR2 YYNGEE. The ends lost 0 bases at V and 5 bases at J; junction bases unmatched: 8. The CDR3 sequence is CASSVESRGGRETQYF. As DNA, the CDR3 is TGTGCCAGCAGCGTAGAATCGCGGGGGGGCAGGGAGACCCAGTACTTC.

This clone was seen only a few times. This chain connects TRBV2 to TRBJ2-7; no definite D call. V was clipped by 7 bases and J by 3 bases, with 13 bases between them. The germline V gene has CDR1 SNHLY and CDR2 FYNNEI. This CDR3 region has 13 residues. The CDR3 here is CASTVVGGYEQYF. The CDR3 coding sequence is TGTGCCAGCACCGTGGTAGGCGGCTACGAGCAGTACTTC.

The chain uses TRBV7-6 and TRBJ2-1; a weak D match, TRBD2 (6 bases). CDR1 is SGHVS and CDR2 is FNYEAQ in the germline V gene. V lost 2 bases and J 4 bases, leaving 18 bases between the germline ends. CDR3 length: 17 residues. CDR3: CASSLNPRGTEYNEQFF. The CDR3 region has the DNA TGTGCCAGCAGCTTAAACCCCCGCGGGACCGAATACAATGAGCAGTTCTTC.

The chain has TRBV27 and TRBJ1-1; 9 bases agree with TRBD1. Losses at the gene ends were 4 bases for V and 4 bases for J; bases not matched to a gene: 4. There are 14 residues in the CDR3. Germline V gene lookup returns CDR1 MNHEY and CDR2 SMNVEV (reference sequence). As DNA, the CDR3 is TGTGCCAGCAGTTGGACAGGGGCAGGCACTGAAGCTTTCTTT. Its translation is CASSWTGAGTEAFF.

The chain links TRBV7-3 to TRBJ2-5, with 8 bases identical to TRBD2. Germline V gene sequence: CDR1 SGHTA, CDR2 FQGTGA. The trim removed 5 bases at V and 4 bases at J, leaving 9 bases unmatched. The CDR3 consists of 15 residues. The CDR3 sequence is CASSPGRGGRETQYF. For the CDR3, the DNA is TGTGCCAGCAGCCCCGGCCGGGGGGGCAGAGAGACCCAGTACTTC.

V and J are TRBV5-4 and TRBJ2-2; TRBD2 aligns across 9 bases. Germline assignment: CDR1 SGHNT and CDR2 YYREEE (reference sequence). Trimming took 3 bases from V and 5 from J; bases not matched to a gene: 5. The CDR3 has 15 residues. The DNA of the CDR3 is TGTGCCAGCAGCTCCGGGACTAGCTGGACCGGGGAGCTGTTTTTT. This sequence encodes CASSSGTSWTGELFF. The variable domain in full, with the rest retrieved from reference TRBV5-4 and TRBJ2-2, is ETGVTQSPTHLIKTRGQQVTLRCSSQSGHNTVSWYQQALGQGPQFIFQYYREEENGRGNFPPRFSGLQFPNYSSELNVNALELDDSALYLCASSSGTSWTGELFFGEGSRLTVL.

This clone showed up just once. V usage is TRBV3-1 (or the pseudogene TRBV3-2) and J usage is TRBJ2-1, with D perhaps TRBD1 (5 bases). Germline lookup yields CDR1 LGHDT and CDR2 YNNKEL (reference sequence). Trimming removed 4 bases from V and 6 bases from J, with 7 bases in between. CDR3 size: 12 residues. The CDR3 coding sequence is TGTGCCAGCAGCCTGACAGTCAATGAGCAGTTCTTC. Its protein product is CASSLTVNEQFF.

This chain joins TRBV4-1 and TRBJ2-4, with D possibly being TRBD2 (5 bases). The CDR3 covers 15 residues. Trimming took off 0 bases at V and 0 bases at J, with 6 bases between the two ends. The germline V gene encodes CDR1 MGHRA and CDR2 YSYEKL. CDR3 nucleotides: TGCGCCAGCAGCCAAGAGGGGAGAGCCAAAAACATTCAGTACTTC. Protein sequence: CASSQEGRAKNIQYF.